This entry lists 24 T cell receptor beta chains sequenced from one sample in a study of blood T cell repertoires in COVID-19. Produced via immunoSEQ multiplex PCR; TCRdb's table is partial and in-frame only. Seen here are about 140,000 clones, about four fifths observed once, and the top ten hold under 10%. The specimen was peripheral blood. The receptors originated from a man aged 25-45 years with COVID-19, enrolled during active disease.

The chain carries TRBV4-3 and TRBJ2-7, with 9 positions matching TRBD1. CDR3 length equals 18 residues. From germline, CDR1 is LGHNA and CDR2 YSLEER. V shed 3 bases and J 3 bases; nucleotides not matched to a gene: 15. The CDR3 region has the DNA TGCGCCAGCAGCCAGGATTACTCTTCGGGACAGGGACTCTACGAGCAGTACTTC. As protein: CASSQDYSSGQGLYEQYF.

The rearrangement uses TRBV28 and TRBJ2-3; D is unclear. Trimming took 6 bases from V and 0 from J, leaving 7 bases between them. Germline loops: CDR1 MDHEN, CDR2 SYDVKM. The CDR3 spans 13 residues. The CDR3 is CASSLVSTDTQYF. The CDR3 DNA follows: TGTGCCAGCAGCCTCGTTAGCACAGATACGCAGTATTTT.

The chain has TRBV28 and TRBJ1-3; TRBD1 aligns across 8 bases. Germline lookup yields CDR1 MDHEN and CDR2 SYDVKM. The CDR3 consists of 16 residues. Trimming took 5 bases from V and 4 from J; bases not matched to a gene: 10. CDR3 in amino acids: CASSAADRAEGNTIYF. CDR3 sequence (DNA): TGTGCCAGCAGTGCCGCGGACAGGGCGGAGGGAAACACCATATATTTT.

The genes are TRBV5-1 and TRBJ2-1; possibly TRBD1 for D (6 bases). CDR1 SGHRS and CDR2 YFSETQ come from the germline V gene. The CDR3 runs 15 residues. V was trimmed by 4 bases and J by 13 bases, leaving 24 bases between them. CDR3 bases: TGCGCCAGCAGCCACAGGGCAGGAGAATCCCCGATCCAGTTCTTC. Translating it yields CASSHRAGESPIQFF.

This clone was counted only a few times. This sequence joins TRBV27 and TRBJ2-7; 10 bases map to TRBD2. J lost 4 bases, V lost 3 bases, and 15 bases had no gene match. Per the germline V gene, CDR1 is MNHEY and CDR2 is SMNVEV (reference sequence). This CDR3 is built from 18 residues. DNA of the CDR3: TGTGCCAGCAGTTTGGCACCATTCGGACTAGCGGTACCTTACGAGCAGTACTTC. Translation gives CASSLAPFGLAVPYEQYF.

This sequence joins TRBV21-1 and TRBJ2-5; TRBD1, the table's D call, was not compared with the DNA. TRBV21-1 constitutes a pseudogene. The CDR3 has 14 residues. The CDR3 region has the DNA TGTGCCAGCAGCAAGACAGGGGGCGCGGAGACCCAGTACTTC. It translates to CASSKTGGAETQYF.

The chain uses TRBV30 and TRBJ1-2, with TRBD1 matching over 9 bases. Trimming cost V 2 bases and J 8 bases; bases outside gene matches: 6. Germline CDR1 reads GTSNPN; CDR2 reads SVGIG (reference sequence). This CDR3 is built from 13 residues. The CDR3 coding sequence is TGTGCCTGGAGTCCCGGGACAGGGCGCGGCTACACCTTC. Protein: CAWSPGTGRGYTF.

This chain links TRBV20-1 with TRBJ2-7; D uncertain. Deletions cut 6 bases from V and 6 bases from J, with 9 bases between. Germline V CDR1 and CDR2: DFQATT, SNEGSKA (reference sequence). The CDR3 contains 10 residues. This chain's CDR3 is CSAWYSEQYF. The CDR3 DNA reads TGCAGTGCGTGGTACTCCGAGCAGTACTTC.

The chain uses TRBV19 and TRBJ1-3; D is possibly TRBD1 (6 bases). CDR1 LNHDA and CDR2 SQIVND come from the germline V gene (reference sequence). V shed 8 bases and J shed 1 base, with 21 bases lying between them. The CDR3 has 17 residues. The CDR3 loop reads CASRWGSGQLSGNTIYF. The CDR3 DNA reads as TGTGCCAGTCGATGGGGATCAGGACAGTTGTCTGGAAACACCATATATTTT.

V gene TRBV9 combines with J gene TRBJ1-1; a weak D match, TRBD1 (6 bases). The CDR3 is 14 residues long. Trimming took 0 bases from V and 5 from J, leaving 11 bases between them. Germline loops: CDR1 SGDLS, CDR2 YYNGEE. CDR3 sequence reads: CASSVAAGVTEAFF. In DNA form, the CDR3 reads TGTGCCAGCAGCGTAGCAGCAGGGGTGACTGAAGCTTTCTTT.

This rearrangement joins TRBV30 to TRBJ2-1; 10 nucleotides align to TRBD2. V shed 0 bases, J shed 7 bases, and the junction held 3 bases outside the gene matches. The CDR3 runs to 14 residues. The V gene's germline CDR1 is GTSNPN and CDR2 SVGIG (reference sequence). The CDR3 sequence: CAWSVLAGGNEQFF. CDR3 DNA sequence: TGTGCCTGGAGTGTCTTAGCGGGAGGAAATGAGCAGTTCTTC.

This chain links TRBV11-1 with TRBJ1-3; 8 bases map to TRBD1. The CDR3 sequence is 16 residues long. Germline trimming cut 4 bases from V and 0 bases from J; bases unmatched to any gene: 5. Looked up from germline, CDR1 is SGHAT and CDR2 is FQDESV (reference sequence). The CDR3 spells CASSWGQASSGNTIYF. The CDR3 nucleotides read TGTGCCAGCAGCTGGGGACAGGCGAGCTCTGGAAACACCATATATTTT.

The CDR3 region is CAISDSSPYEQYF. The CDR3 DNA reads as TGTGCCATCAGTGACAGTAGCCCCTACGAGCAGTACTTC. The genes are TRBV10-3 and TRBJ2-7; D remains unclear. The CDR3 sequence is 13 residues long. Trimming removed 3 bases from V and 2 bases from J, with 8 bases in between. Germline loops: CDR1 ENHRY, CDR2 SYGVKD.

The chain is built from TRBV29-1 and TRBJ2-1; D may be TRBD1 (6 bases). Germline CDR1 reads SQVTM; CDR2 reads ANQGSEA. CDR3 length: 13 residues. V lost 3 bases, J lost 5 bases, and 11 bases lay in between. Written as DNA, the CDR3 is TGCAGCGTTGATAATCCAGGGGACAATGAGCAGTTCTTC. Protein sequence: CSVDNPGDNEQFF.

This clone was recorded a few times. The V and J genes are TRBV30 and TRBJ2-5; TRBD1 aligns across 7 bases. The junction had 8 bases not matched to a gene; V was cut back by 3 bases and J by 4 bases. There are 14 residues in the CDR3. Germline V gene lookup returns CDR1 GTSNPN and CDR2 SVGIG (reference sequence). CDR3 amino acids: CAWRMTGRGETQYF. The DNA of the CDR3 is TGTGCCTGGAGGATGACAGGGCGAGGAGAGACCCAGTACTTC. Looking up the rest from reference TRBV30 and TRBJ2-5 gives the full variable domain: SQTIHQWPATLVQPVGSPLSLECTVEGTSNPNLYWYRQAAGRGLQLLFYSVGIGQISSEVPQNLSASRPQDRQFILSSKKLLLSDSGFYLCAWRMTGRGETQYFGPGTRLLVL.

The chain employs TRBV7-8 and TRBJ2-7, with D possibly matching TRBD1 (6 bases). This CDR3 is 15 amino acids long. The germline V and J ends were trimmed by 2 bases and 2 bases, with 13 bases remaining between them. Germline V gene lookup returns CDR1 SGHVS and CDR2 FQNEAQ. This CDR3 is CASSLRQVQAYEQYF. The CDR3 DNA follows: TGTGCCAGCAGCTTACGACAGGTGCAAGCCTACGAGCAGTACTTC.

V usage is TRBV29-1 and J usage is TRBJ2-3; a weak D match, TRBD2 (5 bases). Deletions cut 1 base from V and 3 bases from J, with 14 bases between. The CDR3 sequence is 15 residues long. Germline V gene data show CDR1 as SQVTM and CDR2 as ANQGSEA. The CDR3 sequence is CSVEGARVGTDTQYF. The CDR3 region has the DNA TGCAGCGTTGAAGGAGCGCGGGTAGGGACAGATACGCAGTATTTT.

V is TRBV30 and J is TRBJ2-5, with TRBD1 matching over 9 bases. The V gene's germline CDR1 is GTSNPN and CDR2 SVGIG (reference sequence). CDR3 length: 13 amino acids. Trimming at V came to 7 bases and at J to 4 bases, leaving 7 bases not matched to a gene. This CDR3 is CASIQGARETQYF. The CDR3 nucleotides are TGTGCCTCTATACAGGGGGCGAGAGAGACCCAGTACTTC.

This rearrangement joins TRBV6-4 to TRBJ1-6, with a possible D match to TRBD1 (5 bases). Germline V gene lookup returns CDR1 MRHNA and CDR2 SNTAGT. The CDR3 consists of 15 residues. V was trimmed by 8 bases and J by 0 bases, leaving 11 bases between them. The CDR3 protein is CASRDLSSYNSPLHF. The DNA of the CDR3 is TGTGCCAGCCGGGACTTGAGCTCCTATAATTCACCCCTCCACTTT.

The genes are TRBV3-1 (or the pseudogene TRBV3-2) and TRBJ2-7, with 9 bases lining up with TRBD1. CDR3 length equals 15 residues. The ends lost 3 bases at V and 6 bases at J; junction bases unmatched: 9. Germline V gene sequence: CDR1 LGHDT, CDR2 YNNKEL (reference sequence). The CDR3 protein is CASSHTGTGIREQYF. The DNA of the CDR3 is TGTGCCAGCAGCCATACCGGGACAGGGATTCGCGAGCAGTACTTC.

The chain uses TRBV19 and TRBJ1-1; 7 bases are a match to TRBD1. Germline V CDR1 and CDR2: LNHDA, SQIVND (reference sequence). The V segment lost 6 bases and the J segment 1 base; nucleotides outside the gene matches: 2. This CDR3 comprises 13 residues. CDR3 sequence reads: CASSGDRNTEAFF. The DNA of the CDR3 is TGTGCCAGTAGCGGGGACAGGAACACTGAAGCTTTCTTT.

The chain recombines TRBV18 with TRBJ1-3; 8 positions agree with TRBD1. After removal of 6 bases from V and 2 bases from J, the junction contained 3 bases not matched to a gene. Germline CDR1 reads KGHSH; CDR2 reads LQKENI. The CDR3 runs 14 residues. The CDR3 is CASSLTGAGNTIYF. CDR3 sequence (DNA): TGTGCCAGCTCGCTGACAGGGGCTGGAAACACCATATATTTT.

The chain has TRBV6-5 and TRBJ1-2; weak D call: TRBD1 (6 bases). Germline lookup yields CDR1 MNHEY and CDR2 SVGAGI. The CDR3 has 13 residues. V dropped 4 bases and J dropped 9 bases, with 15 bases sitting between them. CDR3: CASSSGGGHSYTF. CDR3 DNA sequence: TGTGCCAGCAGTTCCGGGGGGGGGCATAGCTACACCTTC.

The chain has TRBV5-8 and TRBJ1-5; weak D call: TRBD1 (5 bases). Germline CDR1 SGHTS, CDR2 YDEGEE. This CDR3 has 14 amino acids. Trimming pared 6 bases from V and 2 bases from J, leaving 12 bases between. The CDR3: CASTRGGGNQPQHF. The CDR3 region has the DNA TGTGCCAGCACTCGTGGGGGGGGCAATCAGCCCCAGCATTTT.